These T cell receptor beta chains were read from a single sample in a study of blood T cell repertoires in COVID-19. Clones were read by immunoSEQ multiplex PCR, and TCRdb kept only the in-frame ones, dropping some. The table records 200,000 to 300,000 clones, roughly nine tenths of them present only once. Sequencing was performed on peripheral blood. These receptor sequences come from a man aged 55 to 70 with acute or convalescent COVID-19. Both conserved end residues are part of each CDR3. The D gene is left open where the match is weak. Clone size is given for some rows only: seen once, a few or many times, or a class if the clone is expanded.

>TRBV1|TRBJ1-1|.|.
CTNGPQRLNGAEAFF
TGCACCAACGGGCCTCAGCGCCTCAACGGGGCTGAAGCTTTCTTT
>TRBV24-1|TRBJ2-1|.|.
CATRSEGSYNEQFF
TGTGCCACCAGGAGTGAGGGCTCCTACAATGAGCAGTTCTTC
>TRBV7-2|TRBJ1-4|TRBD1|.
CASSRDSLREKLFF
TGTGCCAGCAGCCGGGACAGTCTACGGGAAAAACTGTTTTTT
>TRBV5-1|TRBJ2-7|TRBD2|.
CASSQWTSDYYEQYF
TGCGCCAGCAGCCAATGGACTAGCGATTACTACGAGCAGTACTTC
>TRBV4-3|TRBJ1-2|.|few
CASSQDLRTGYGYTF
TGCGCCAGCAGCCAAGATTTGCGTACAGGCTATGGCTACACCTTC
>TRBV28|TRBJ2-3|.|.
CASSRLDTQYF
TGTGCCAGCAGCCGACTAGATACGCAGTATTTT
>TRBV5-4|TRBJ1-4|TRBD1|.
CASSLIPGQSNEKLFF
TGTGCCAGCAGCTTGATTCCGGGACAGAGCAATGAAAAACTGTTTTTT
>TRBV7-2|TRBJ1-5|.|few
CASSFRGGNQPQHF
TGTGCCAGCAGCTTCAGGGGAGGGAATCAGCCCCAGCATTTT
>TRBV11-3|TRBJ2-7|.|few
CASSLRAGEQYF
TGTGCCAGCAGCTTGCGGGCGGGAGAGCAGTACTTC
>TRBV24-1|TRBJ2-5|.|.
CATSDPVAIGETQYF
TGTGCCACCAGTGACCCGGTGGCCATCGGGGAGACCCAGTACTTC
>TRBV29-1|TRBJ2-4|.|.
CSVEITGRNIQYF
TGCAGCGTTGAAATTACCGGGAGAAACATTCAGTACTTC